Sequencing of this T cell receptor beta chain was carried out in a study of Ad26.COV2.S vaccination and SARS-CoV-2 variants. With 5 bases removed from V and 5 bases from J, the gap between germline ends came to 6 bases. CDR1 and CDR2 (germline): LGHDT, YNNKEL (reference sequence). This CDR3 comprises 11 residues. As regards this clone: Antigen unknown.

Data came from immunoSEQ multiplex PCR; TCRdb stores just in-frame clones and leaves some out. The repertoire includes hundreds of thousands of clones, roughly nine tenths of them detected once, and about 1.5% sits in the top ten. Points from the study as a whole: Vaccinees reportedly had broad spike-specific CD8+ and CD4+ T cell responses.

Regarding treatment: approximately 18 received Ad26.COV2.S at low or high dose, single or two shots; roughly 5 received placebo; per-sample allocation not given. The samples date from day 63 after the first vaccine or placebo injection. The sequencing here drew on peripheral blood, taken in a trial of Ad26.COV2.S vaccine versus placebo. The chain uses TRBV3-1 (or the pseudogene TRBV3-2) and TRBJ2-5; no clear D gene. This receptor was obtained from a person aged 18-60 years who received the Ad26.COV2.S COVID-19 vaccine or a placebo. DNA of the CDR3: TGTGCCAGCAGCTGGACCGAGACCCAGTACTTC. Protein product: CASSWTETQYF.